This T cell receptor beta chain was sequenced for a study of identical twins. Template switching created a universal primer site, and the cDNA included unique molecular identifiers. TCRdb processed the 5' RACE reads anew with MiXCR; each CDR3 protein has one entry. The sample has 600,000 to 800,000 distinct CDR3 sequences, approximately 21% seen once. Study outcomes and limitations: Abundant beta clonotypes from cord blood bore fewer insertions; memory repertoires lacked this pattern. Twins' excess sharing was less marked for out-of-frame beta sequences.

Notes on this clonotype: Its matching antigen is unknown.

The CDR3 has 14 amino acids. V was clipped by 1 base and J by 6 bases; unmatched bases: 5. Germline V gene data show CDR1 as LGHNA and CDR2 as YSLEER. The sample was also reused in another study, on T cells expressing NK-cell markers.

V gene TRBV4-3 combines with J gene TRBJ2-7; 8 bases line up with TRBD2. The TCR was taken from a woman younger than 35 in good health. The sample taken for sequencing was PBMCs. Here the CDR3 reads CASSQGVSGGEQYF. DNA of the CDR3: TGCGCCAGCAGCCAAGGGGTCAGCGGGGGCGAGCAGTACTTC.